The 3 T cell receptor beta chains presented below share a single source sample, sequenced in a study of response to subunit inactivated influenza vaccine. Using its own MiXCR run on the RT-PCR reads, TCRdb lists one record per CDR3 protein. Found here are some 600,000 distinct CDR3 sequences, 12% to 15% of them singletons; the top ten hold 7.6%. The sample here was PBMCs from blood, taken about 14 days before vaccination. These receptors all come from a man aged 45-60 years who received an inactivated influenza vaccine.

The DNA of the CDR3 is TGCGCCAGCAGCCTAAGGCTGATACTTAGCGGTGGGAGAATACAAAGCTCCTACGAGCAGTACTTC. Translating it yields CASSLRLILSGGRIQSSYEQYF. The J gene is TRBJ2-7, the V gene TRBV4-1; the D gene is possibly TRBD2 (6 bases). Looked up from germline, CDR1 is MGHRA and CDR2 is YSYEKL. The CDR3 has 22 amino acids. V dropped 4 bases and J dropped 0 bases, with 34 bases sitting between them.

The chain carries TRBV29-1 and TRBJ2-3, with 8 bases matching TRBD2. The germline V gene has CDR1 SQVTM and CDR2 ANQGSEA. With 4 bases clipped from V and 1 base from J, the junction kept 4 bases outside the gene matches. This CDR3 spans 14 amino acids. The chain's CDR3 is CSVGFSGGTDTQYF. The CDR3 bases are TGCAGCGTTGGGTTTAGCGGGGGCACAGATACGCAGTATTTT.

The gene calls are TRBV11-2 and TRBJ2-3; 16 bases are shared with TRBD2. The CDR3 extends over 16 amino acids. V was clipped by 6 bases and J by 6 bases; unmatched bases: 6. Germline CDR1 and CDR2: SGHAT and FQNNGV. CDR3 protein: CASRAGTSGRADTQYF. The CDR3, as DNA: TGTGCCAGCAGAGCCGGGACTAGCGGGAGGGCCGATACGCAGTATTTT.